Shown below are 3 T cell receptor beta chains from a single sample sequenced in a study of PD-1 blockade in classical Hodgkin lymphoma. Profiling relied on immunoSEQ multiplex PCR, and the TCRdb table lists in-frame clones only, not all of them. The sample shows 120,000 to 150,000 clones, about 81% of them seen only once. Relapses following autologous stem cell transplantation were seen in all patients, with brentuximab vedotin exposure varying. The specimen was peripheral blood mononuclear cells (PBMCs), collected before the second cycle of nivolumab. These receptors were collected from a human donor with classical Hodgkin lymphoma.

V gene TRBV12-5 combines with J gene TRBJ1-2; the D is unclear. V was cut by 0 bases and J by 0 bases, with 8 bases left in between. There are 15 residues in the CDR3. CDR1 LGHNT and CDR2 FRNRAP come from the germline V gene. The CDR3 DNA follows: TGTGCTAGTGGTTTGGTAGCAGGAGCTAACTATGGCTACACCTTC. Protein: CASGLVAGANYGYTF. Variable domain in full (rest from reference TRBV12-5 and TRBJ1-2): DARVTQTPRHKVTEMGQEVTMRCQPILGHNTVFWYRQTMMQGLELLAYFRNRAPLDDSGMPKDRFSAEMPDATLATLKIQPSEPRDSAVYFCASGLVAGANYGYTFGSGTRLTVV.

The chain combines TRBV29-1 with TRBJ2-5, with TRBD1 matching 9 bases. Unmatched junction bases numbered 10, after V lost 7 bases and J lost 4 bases. The CDR3 contains 14 residues. Germline lookup yields CDR1 SQVTM and CDR2 ANQGSEA. In nucleotides, the CDR3 is TGCAGCGCCGTTCCGGACAGGGGAGGAGAGACCCAGTACTTC. It yields the protein CSAVPDRGGETQYF.

This chain joins TRBV19 and TRBJ2-2, with a weak D call TRBD1 (5 bases). CDR1 and CDR2 from the germline V gene are LNHDA and SQIVND (reference sequence). The CDR3 covers 16 residues. Trimming removed 2 bases at V and 4 bases at J, with 14 bases between. CDR3 bases: TGTGCCAGTAGTATAAGGATTGGGGCTGCCACCGGGGAGCTGTTTTTT. Amino acid sequence: CASSIRIGAATGELFF.